This record concerns one T cell receptor (beta chain) sequence. Its antigen is not identified. The CDR3 is made up of 14 amino acids. Germline lookup yields CDR1 SQVTM and CDR2 ANQGSEA. The sample comes from a study of identical twins. MiXCR, applied by TCRdb to the 5' RACE reads, yields one record per CDR3 protein. The data show approximately 230,000 distinct CDR3 sequences, with around 6.5% seen just once and about 14% held by the top ten. Study findings and constraints: Reduced insertions were recorded for abundant cord blood beta clonotypes, with no such pattern in memory repertoires. Modelling underestimated the level of out-of-frame TCR alpha sharing observed in monozygotic twins.

This sample also appeared in a second study, on T cells expressing NK-cell markers. In that study: Seropositivity for HCMV was found in most of the eight sequenced donors, with one seronegative.

The TCR comes from a woman between 18 and 29 years old in good health. The V call is TRBV29-1, the J call TRBJ2-1; D may be TRBD1 (5 bases). Sequenced input: CD8+ T cells sorted from blood. The CDR3: CSVLSGWSYNEQFF. The CDR3 DNA reads TGCAGTGTCCTCTCAGGGTGGTCCTACAATGAGCAGTTCTTC.